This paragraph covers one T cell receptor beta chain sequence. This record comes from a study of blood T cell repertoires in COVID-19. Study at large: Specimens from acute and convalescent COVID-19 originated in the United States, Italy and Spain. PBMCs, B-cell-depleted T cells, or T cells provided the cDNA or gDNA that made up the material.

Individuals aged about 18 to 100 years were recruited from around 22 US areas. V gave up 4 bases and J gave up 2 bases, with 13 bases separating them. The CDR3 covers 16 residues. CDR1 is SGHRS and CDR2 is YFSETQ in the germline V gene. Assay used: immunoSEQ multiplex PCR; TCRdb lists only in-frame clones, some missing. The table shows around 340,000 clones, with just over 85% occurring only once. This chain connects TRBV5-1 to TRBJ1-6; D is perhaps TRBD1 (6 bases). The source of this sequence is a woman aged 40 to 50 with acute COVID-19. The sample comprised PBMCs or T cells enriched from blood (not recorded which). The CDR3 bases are TGCGCCAGCAGCCCAACAGGGAGTACCTATAATTCACCCCTCCACTTT. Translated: CASSPTGSTYNSPLHF.